This TCR beta chain is drawn from a study of blood T cell repertoires in COVID-19 (TCRdb year 2020). Regarding the study in general: Collaborator samples came from the United States, Italy and Spain and covered acute and convalescent phases of COVID-19. The dataset comprised deeply sampled blood TCRbeta repertoires from subjects exposed to, actively infected with, or recovered from COVID-19. The material from the prospective study consisted of cDNA or gDNA derived from T cells, B-cell-depleted T cells, or PBMCs. The samples were drawn from two sources: the first 160 participants of the ongoing ImmuneRACE study, and 950 to 1,500 subjects contributed by 6 global collaborators. Where HLA class I and class II types were available, the types were taken from metadata supplied by the sample provider, not from assay-based typing. The repertoires were made available in a free public database intended to serve as a resource for research on the immune response to SARS-CoV-2. A de-identified subject ID, COVID-19 status, age in years and sex were almost always included in the sample metadata.

Whole blood was collected in K2EDTA tubes by collaborating institutions according to the institutions' own protocols. For TCRbeta analysis, collaborators shipped samples in one of three forms: frozen whole blood, isolated PBMCs, or DNA extracted from either of those sample types. TCRbeta CDR3 regions were amplified from genomic DNA by means of the immunoSEQ Assay, a bias-controlled multiplex PCR. The authors processed their data as follows. The number of nucleated cells in each sample was estimated from the amplification of reference gene primers within the assay. Sequence reads were collapsed and filtered to measure the absolute abundance of every unique TCRbeta CDR3 rearrangement. Productive Simpson clonality was computed per sample as the square root of Simpson's diversity index over productive rearrangements. The clones in this table, taken by TCRdb from immuneACCESS, are in-frame only. Not every clone is retained; where verified, under half of the shortfall comes from an unresolved V gene, and the cause of the rest is unknown. Clonal size and the V and J genes are those of that table, whereas D and trimming came from the DNA. The sample table contains more than 110,000 clones; only one count was recorded for approximately 85% of them. The ten largest clones capture around 2.9% of the sample.

As concerns this clone: Its target antigen remains unknown. No base quality values were provided; no much bigger clone lies one nucleotide off.

Findings and caveats that apply to the study as a whole: The quantity of clinical and demographic metadata differed by source and by participant and was supplied without curation.

The clonotype comes from a man in his fifties with acute or convalescent COVID-19. Source material: peripheral blood.

The base sequence is TGTGCCAGCAGCCAATCCAGGGGTTACTCTGGAAACACCATATATTTT. Translation gives CASSQSRGYSGNTIYF. The receptor chain draws on TRBV3-1 (or the pseudogene TRBV3-2) and TRBJ1-3; the D gene is possibly TRBD1, with 6 bases matching. V is shortened by 2 bases, J by 0 bases, and the region joining them spans 11 bases. For CDR1 and CDR2, the germline V gene (reference sequence) lists LGHDT and YNNKEL. The CDR3 runs 16 residues from the cysteine to the phenylalanine. Only the CDR3 DNA stays, 48 bases, in frame from base 1.